This entry is about one TCR beta chain. Its matching antigen is unknown. The data are from a study of identifying expanded T cells in peripheral blood. Study-level points and caveats: About 1.2 clones differed between technical replicates, versus approximately 16 and 20 over time. Approximately two-week clone count variance significantly increased as total template count grew.

Trimming shortened V by 4 bases and J by 5 bases, and 14 bases separated the two germline ends. Germline V lookup: CDR1 MNHEY, CDR2 SMNVEV (reference sequence). The CDR3 has 14 amino acids. No infections or other immune events were documented during collection. Sequenced by immunoSEQ multiplex PCR; TCRdb stores in-frame clones only, minus some. The sample yields 100,000 or so clones, around 85% seen once. The J gene is TRBJ1-2, the V gene TRBV27; D might be TRBD1 (6 bases). The source material was blood. This receptor was obtained from a person aged 18 to 75 in good health. In DNA form, the CDR3 reads TGTGCCAGCAGTTACGGGACACTCGCTTATGGCTACACCTTC. Amino acids: CASSYGTLAYGYTF.